This TCR beta chain was profiled in a study of blood T cell repertoires in COVID-19. At the level of the study: Researchers got acute and convalescent COVID-19 samples from the United States, Italy and Spain. Nucleic acid was either cDNA or gDNA, and it came from T cells, B-cell-depleted T cells, or PBMCs.

Per the study methods: It was from reference gene primer amplification that nucleated cell counts were estimated. Clones were read by immunoSEQ multiplex PCR, and TCRdb kept only the in-frame ones, dropping some. From that table come the V and J calls and clone size; the DNA was used to work out D and trimming. The sample records approximately 310,000 clones, approximately 89% being singletons. V shed 1 base and J 3 bases; nucleotides not matched to a gene: 5. The V gene's germline CDR1 is SGHAT and CDR2 FQNNGV. The CDR3 covers 15 residues. The receptor comes from a woman aged 50 to 60 who had recovered from COVID-19. The J gene is TRBJ2-7, the V gene TRBV11-2; 8 nucleotides agree with TRBD1. Sequenced: peripheral blood. Here the CDR3 reads CASSLAGQGHYEQYF. In nucleotides, the CDR3 is TGTGCCAGCAGCTTAGCTGGACAGGGTCACTACGAGCAGTACTTC.